This record concerns one TCR beta chain sequence. What it binds is not known. The sample belongs to a study of cytomegalovirus exposure and HLA in healthy donors. Germline CDR1 reads SGDLS; CDR2 reads YYNGEE. The V end was cut by 0 bases, the J end by 4 bases, with 14 bases between. The CDR3 is made up of 16 amino acids. Notes on the study in general: In a later analysis, V- and J-gene trimming of beta chains associated with a DCLRE1C missense variant, replicated independently.

13 Jbeta primers and 60 Vbeta primers were used for the PCR. Profiling relied on immunoSEQ multiplex PCR, and the TCRdb table lists in-frame clones only, not all of them. The sample contains fewer than 250,000 clones, 75% to 80% of which appear only once. The TCR was taken from a man aged 18-30 years in good health and CMV-seronegative. J is TRBJ1-5 and V is TRBV9; D is possibly TRBD1 (6 bases). Sequencing was performed on PBMCs. The CDR3: CASSVDGGGPNQPQHF. The CDR3 bases are TGTGCCAGCAGCGTAGATGGGGGGGGGCCTAATCAGCCCCAGCATTTT.